This is a list of T cell receptor beta chains from one sample in a study of cytomegalovirus exposure and HLA in healthy donors. Assay: immunoSEQ multiplex PCR; the TCRdb copy retains only in-frame clones and omits some. The repertoire holds 150,000 or so clones, with approximately 86% as singletons. Sequenced: PBMCs. The receptors derive from a woman aged 18 to 35 in good health and CMV-seronegative. Both conserved end residues are part of each CDR3. D genes are given only for firm matches. Not every row has a clone size; where given, it reads once, few, many or a size class.

abundance: -; v_gene: TRBV2; d_gene: TRBD2; j_gene: TRBJ2-3; CDR3aa: CASIGGRAQYF; CDR3nt: TGTGCCAGCATTGGAGGGAGGGCGCAGTATTTT
abundance: few; v_gene: TRBV5-1; d_gene: -; j_gene: TRBJ2-7; CDR3aa: CASSLVGSKQYF; CDR3nt: TGCGCCAGCAGCTTGGTAGGGAGTAAGCAGTACTTC
abundance: -; v_gene: TRBV6-5; d_gene: -; j_gene: TRBJ1-2; CDR3aa: CASSYWGGGYTF; CDR3nt: TGTGCCAGCAGTTACTGGGGAGGAGGCTACACCTTC
abundance: -; v_gene: TRBV7-2; d_gene: TRBD2; j_gene: TRBJ2-1; CDR3aa: CASSWPGLVGHEQFF; CDR3nt: TGTGCCAGCAGCTGGCCGGGACTAGTGGGCCATGAGCAGTTCTTC
abundance: -; v_gene: TRBV9; d_gene: -; j_gene: TRBJ2-7; CDR3aa: CASSVASGPYEQYF; CDR3nt: TGTGCCAGCAGCGTAGCCTCAGGGCCCTACGAGCAGTACTTC
abundance: few; v_gene: TRBV6-5; d_gene: TRBD1; j_gene: TRBJ2-1; CDR3aa: CASSPPGGPYNEQFF; CDR3nt: TGTGCCAGCAGTCCCCCAGGGGGACCCTACAATGAGCAGTTCTTC
abundance: -; v_gene: TRBV10-3; d_gene: -; j_gene: TRBJ1-2; CDR3aa: CAISDRSGGYTF; CDR3nt: TGTGCCATCAGTGACAGATCAGGTGGCTACACCTTC
abundance: -; v_gene: TRBV2; d_gene: -; j_gene: TRBJ2-5; CDR3aa: CASSGSDKETQYF; CDR3nt: TGTGCCAGCAGTGGTAGCGATAAAGAGACCCAGTACTTC
abundance: -; v_gene: TRBV28; d_gene: -; j_gene: TRBJ1-1; CDR3aa: CASSLSFSGLNTEAFF; CDR3nt: TGTGCCAGCAGTTTAAGTTTTTCAGGGTTGAACACTGAAGCTTTCTTT
abundance: -; v_gene: TRBV4-1; d_gene: -; j_gene: TRBJ1-5; CDR3aa: CASSQHRASNQPQHF; CDR3nt: TGCGCCAGCAGCCAACACAGGGCAAGCAATCAGCCCCAGCATTTT
abundance: -; v_gene: TRBV19; d_gene: -; j_gene: TRBJ1-4; CDR3aa: CASRTAGATNEKLFF; CDR3nt: TGTGCCAGTAGGACTGCAGGGGCAACTAATGAAAAACTGTTTTTT
abundance: -; v_gene: TRBV13; d_gene: -; j_gene: TRBJ2-7; CDR3aa: CASSFPGLEEQYF; CDR3nt: TGTGCCAGCAGCTTCCCAGGGCTTGAGGAGCAGTACTTC
abundance: -; v_gene: TRBV4-1; d_gene: -; j_gene: TRBJ1-2; CDR3aa: CASSQGQAYYGYTF; CDR3nt: TGCGCCAGCAGCCAAGGCCAGGCTTACTATGGCTACACCTTC